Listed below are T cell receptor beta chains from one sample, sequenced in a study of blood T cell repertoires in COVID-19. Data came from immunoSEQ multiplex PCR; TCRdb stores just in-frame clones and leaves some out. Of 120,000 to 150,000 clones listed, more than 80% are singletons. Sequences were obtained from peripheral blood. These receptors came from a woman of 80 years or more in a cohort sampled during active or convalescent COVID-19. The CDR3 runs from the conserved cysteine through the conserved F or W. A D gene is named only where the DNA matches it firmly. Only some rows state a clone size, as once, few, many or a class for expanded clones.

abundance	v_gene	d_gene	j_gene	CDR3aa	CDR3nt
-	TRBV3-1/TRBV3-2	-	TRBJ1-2	CASSQDGYRGIYGYTF	TGTGCCAGCAGCCAAGATGGTTACAGAGGGATATATGGCTACACCTTC
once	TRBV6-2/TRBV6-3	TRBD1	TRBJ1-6	CASSFSTGGYSPLHF	TGTGCCAGCAGTTTCTCGACAGGGGGGTATTCACCCCTCCACTTT
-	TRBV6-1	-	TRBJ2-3	CASRPPGQRQNTQYF	TGTGCCAGCAGACCCCCGGGACAAAGGCAGAATACGCAGTATTTT
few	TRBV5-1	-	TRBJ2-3	CASSLGQGISTDTQYF	TGCGCCAGCAGCTTGGGGCAGGGGATTAGCACAGATACGCAGTATTTT
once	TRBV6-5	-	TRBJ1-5	CASRRTVEGNQPQHF	TGTGCCAGCAGGAGGACAGTTGAAGGCAATCAGCCCCAGCATTTT
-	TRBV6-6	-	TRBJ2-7	CASSSTGLKGEQYF	TGTGCCAGCAGTTCCACCGGGCTTAAGGGGGAGCAGTACTTC
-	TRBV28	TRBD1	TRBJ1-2	CASRVTGDLGYTF	TGTGCCAGCAGGGTAACAGGGGATTTAGGCTACACCTTC
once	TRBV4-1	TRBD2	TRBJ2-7	CASSQGLAGYEQYF	TGCGCCAGCAGCCAAGGTCTAGCGGGCTACGAGCAGTACTTC
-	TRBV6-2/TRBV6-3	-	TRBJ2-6	CASSYYGRGAGANVLTF	TGTGCCAGCAGTTACTACGGGAGAGGGGCGGGGGCCAACGTCCTGACTTTC
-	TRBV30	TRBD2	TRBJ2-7	CAWREAGGLYEQYF	TGTGCCTGGAGGGAAGCGGGGGGATTGTACGAGCAGTACTTC
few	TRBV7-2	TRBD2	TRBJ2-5	CASSLTTSGGETQYF	TGTGCCAGCAGCTTAACGACTAGCGGGGGTGAGACCCAGTACTTC
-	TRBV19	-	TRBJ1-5	CASSPGHGINQPQHF	TGTGCCAGTAGTCCGGGACACGGAATCAATCAGCCCCAGCATTTT
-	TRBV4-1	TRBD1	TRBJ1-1	CASSLDGDRWNTEAFF	TGCGCCAGCAGCCTAGACGGGGACAGATGGAACACTGAAGCTTTCTTT
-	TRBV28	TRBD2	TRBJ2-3	CASSTLADNLLEQYF	TGTGCCAGCAGTACACTAGCGGATAACCTTCTTGAGCAGTATTTT
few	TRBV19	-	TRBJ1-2	CASSIDQPASGYTF	TGTGCCAGTAGTATAGATCAACCAGCTAGCGGCTACACCTTC
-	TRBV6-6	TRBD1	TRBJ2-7	CASSSPGTGSYEQYF	TGTGCCAGCAGTTCGCCCGGGACAGGCTCCTACGAGCAGTACTTC
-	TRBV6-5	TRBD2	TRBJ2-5	CASRFTSGGGETQYF	TGTGCCAGCAGATTTACTAGCGGGGGCGGGGAGACCCAGTACTTC
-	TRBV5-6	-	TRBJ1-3	CASSLGAGLGGNTIYF	TGTGCCAGCAGCTTGGGGGCAGGGCTAGGAGGAAACACCATATATTTT
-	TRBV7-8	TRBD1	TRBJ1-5	CASSPGTGSSQPQHF	TGTGCCAGCAGCCCAGGGACAGGGTCAAGCCAGCCCCAGCATTTT
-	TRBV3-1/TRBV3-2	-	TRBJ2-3	CASRTRGGLTDTQYF	TGTGCCAGCAGGACGAGGGGGGGCCTAACAGATACGCAGTATTTT
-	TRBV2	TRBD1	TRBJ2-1	CASSGDRGSYNEQFF	TGTGCCAGCAGTGGCGACAGGGGTTCCTACAATGAGCAGTTCTTC
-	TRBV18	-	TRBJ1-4	CASSITRNEKLFF	TGTGCCAGCTCAATCACAAGAAATGAAAAACTGTTTTTT
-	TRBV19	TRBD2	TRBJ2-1	CASSMVGGGGAGEQFF	TGTGCCAGTAGTATGGTAGGCGGCGGGGGGGCTGGTGAGCAGTTCTTC
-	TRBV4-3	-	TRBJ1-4	CASSQEGNMRMFF	TGCGCCAGCAGCCAGGAGGGAAACATGCGGATGTTTTTT
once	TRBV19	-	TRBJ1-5	CASSVRGGPNQPQHF	TGCGCCAGTAGCGTCCGGGGAGGGCCCAATCAGCCCCAGCATTTT
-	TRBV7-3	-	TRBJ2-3	CASSPAVQDTQYF	TGTGCCAGCAGCCCCGCAGTCCAGGATACGCAGTATTTT
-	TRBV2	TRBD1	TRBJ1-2	CASIRDRNNYGYTF	TGTGCCAGCATCCGGGACAGAAACAACTATGGCTACACCTTC
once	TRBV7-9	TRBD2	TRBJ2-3	CASSNSRLAGGDTQYF	TGTGCCAGCAGCAACTCAAGACTAGCGGGGGGAGATACGCAGTATTTT
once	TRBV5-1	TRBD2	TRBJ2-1	CASSSLLGTSMPFF	TGCGCCAGCAGCTCCTTATTGGGGACTAGCATGCCGTTCTTC
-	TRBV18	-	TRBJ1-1	CASSPQRGYTEAFF	TGTGCCAGCTCACCACAGCGGGGGTACACTGAAGCTTTCTTT
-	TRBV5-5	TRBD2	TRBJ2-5	CASSSGLAVLQETQYF	TGTGCCAGCAGCTCGGGACTAGCGGTTCTTCAAGAGACCCAGTACTTC
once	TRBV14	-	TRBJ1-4	CASSQVYGEKLFF	TGTGCCAGCAGCCAAGTTTACGGTGAAAAACTGTTTTTT
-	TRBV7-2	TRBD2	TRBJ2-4	CASSPGTSGGADIQYF	TGTGCCAGCAGTCCCGGGACTAGCGGGGGGGCGGACATTCAGTACTTC